Sequencing of this T cell receptor (beta chain) was carried out in a study of blood T cell repertoires in COVID-19. For the study at large: Acute and convalescent COVID-19 samples came from the United States, Italy and Spain. In each case, the material was cDNA or gDNA derived from T cells, B-cell-depleted T cells, or PBMCs.

V was clipped by 5 bases and J by 6 bases, with 8 bases between them. In germline, CDR1 is MNHNY, CDR2 SVGAGI (reference sequence). The CDR3 totals 11 residues. Method: immunoSEQ multiplex PCR; TCRdb's copy keeps in-frame clones and lacks some. The sample holds some 100,000 clones, 90% seen once. This clone was seen only once. The receptor was isolated from a man aged 50-60 years with acute or convalescent COVID-19. Sequenced: peripheral blood. J is TRBJ2-7 and V is TRBV6-6; D unresolved. The CDR3 reads CASSRSGEQYF. In DNA form, the CDR3 reads TGTGCCAGCAGTCGGTCCGGCGAGCAGTACTTC.